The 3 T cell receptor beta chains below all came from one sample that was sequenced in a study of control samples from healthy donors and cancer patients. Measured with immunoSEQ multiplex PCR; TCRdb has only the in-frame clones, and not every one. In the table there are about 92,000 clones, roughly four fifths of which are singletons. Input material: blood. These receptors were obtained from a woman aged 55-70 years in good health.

CDR3 DNA sequence: TGTGCCAGCAGCTCCCAGGGAGGCAATGAGCAGTTCTTC. Protein sequence: CASSSQGGNEQFF. The chain couples TRBV7-2 to TRBJ2-1, with D possibly matching TRBD2 (6 bases). This CDR3 has 13 amino acids. With 4 bases removed from V and 6 bases from J, the gap between germline ends came to 10 bases. CDR1 is SGHTA and CDR2 is FQGNSA in the germline V gene.

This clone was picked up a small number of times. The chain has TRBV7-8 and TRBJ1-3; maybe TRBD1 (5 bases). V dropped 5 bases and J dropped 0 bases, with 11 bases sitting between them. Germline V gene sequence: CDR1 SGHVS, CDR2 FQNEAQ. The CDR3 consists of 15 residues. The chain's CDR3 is CASSGDSRSGNTIYF. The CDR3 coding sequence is TGTGCCAGCAGCGGTGACAGCCGCTCTGGAAACACCATATATTTT.

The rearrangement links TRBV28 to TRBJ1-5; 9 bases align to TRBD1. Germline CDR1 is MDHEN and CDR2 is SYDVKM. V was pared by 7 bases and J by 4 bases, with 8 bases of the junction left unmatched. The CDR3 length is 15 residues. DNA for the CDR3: TGTGCCAGCATAGGCTCGACAGGGGGGAATCAGCCCCAGCATTTT. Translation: CASIGSTGGNQPQHF.